These T cell receptor beta chains were read from a single sample in a study of cytomegalovirus exposure and HLA in healthy donors. The protocol was immunoSEQ multiplex PCR, while the TCRdb copy is restricted to in-frame clones and leaves out a portion. The sample spans tens of thousands of clones; the ten largest clones claim 15%. Input material: PBMCs. The receptors were gathered from a man aged 45-65 years in good health and CMV-seropositive. CDR3s include the opening cysteine and the closing phenylalanine or tryptophan. D genes are given only for firm matches.

TRBD1,TRBV7-9,TRBJ2-1,CASSPWTGVIEQFF,TGTGCCAGCAGCCCCTGGACAGGGGTTATTGAGCAGTTCTTC
TRBD1,TRBV11-1,TRBJ2-3,CASTEQGWYADTQYF,TGTGCCAGCACCGAACAGGGGTGGTATGCAGATACGCAGTATTTT
-,TRBV5-1,TRBJ1-1,CASSPLGGYGQMNTEAFF,TGCGCCAGCAGCCCCTTGGGGGGATACGGCCAAATGAACACTGAAGCTTTCTTT
-,TRBV7-2,TRBJ1-1,CASSLAGGYTEAFF,TGTGCCAGCAGCTTAGCGGGGGGGTACACTGAAGCTTTCTTT
TRBD2,TRBV5-4,TRBJ2-2,CASSLGGRALTGELFF,TGTGCCAGCAGCTTGGGCGGGAGGGCCTTAACCGGGGAGCTGTTTTTT
-,TRBV12-1,TRBJ2-7,CASSPRHSGSQLYEQYF,TGTGCCAGCAGCCCCCGGCATAGCGGGAGCCAACTCTACGAGCAGTACTTC
TRBD2,TRBV7-2,TRBJ2-3,CASSSSREGDTQYF,TGTGCCAGCAGCTCTTCGAGGGAGGGAGATACGCAGTATTTT
-,TRBV11-3,TRBJ2-2,CASSNGAEGGELFF,TGTGCCAGCAGCAACGGTGCCGAGGGCGGGGAGCTGTTTTTT
TRBD1,TRBV2,TRBJ1-2,CASRRDRGYGYTF,TGTGCCAGCAGACGGGACAGGGGCTATGGCTACACCTTC
-,TRBV7-9,TRBJ1-1,CASSLQENTEAFF,TGTGCCAGCAGCTTACAGGAGAACACTGAAGCTTTCTTT
TRBD1,TRBV14,TRBJ1-6,CASSLDRGWNSPLHF,TGTGCCAGCAGCCTGGACAGGGGCTGGAATTCACCCCTCCACTTT
-,TRBV7-2,TRBJ1-2,CASSLGTGYGQGYGYTF,TGTGCCAGCAGCTTGGGAACAGGGTACGGTCAGGGATATGGCTACACCTTC
TRBD2,TRBV5-4,TRBJ2-4,CASSFTISGRASNIQYF,TGTGCCAGCAGCTTTACCATCAGCGGGAGGGCCTCAAACATTCAGTACTTC
-,TRBV7-6,TRBJ2-2,CASSLFRGTGELFF,TGTGCCAGCAGCCTTTTTAGGGGCACCGGGGAGCTGTTTTTT
-,TRBV30,TRBJ2-5,CGWARGARYQETQYF,TGTGGGTGGGCCCGCGGGGCCAGGTACCAAGAGACCCAGTACTTC
TRBD2,TRBV9,TRBJ2-3,CASSRGLAAYNTDTQYF,TGTGCCAGCAGCAGAGGACTAGCGGCCTACAACACAGATACGCAGTATTTT
TRBD1,TRBV5-6,TRBJ1-3,CASSLAGTGEGNTIYF,TGTGCCAGCAGCTTGGCCGGCACAGGGGAGGGAAACACCATATATTTT
-,TRBV6-1,TRBJ2-5,CASRAQGWETQYF,TGTGCCAGCAGAGCCCAGGGGTGGGAGACCCAGTACTTC
-,TRBV18,TRBJ1-1,CASSPPSRVQASEAFF,TGTGCCAGCTCACCACCTAGCAGGGTGCAAGCCTCTGAAGCTTTCTTT
-,TRBV5-4,TRBJ2-1,CASSPLNNEQFF,TGTGCCAGCAGCCCCCTTAACAATGAGCAGTTCTTC
-,TRBV10-3,TRBJ1-1,CAISERADTRRTEAFF,TGTGCCATCAGTGAGAGGGCAGACACCAGGAGGACTGAAGCTTTCTTT
-,TRBV6-5,TRBJ1-3,CASSPSGVATIYF,TGTGCCAGCAGTCCCTCAGGGGTAGCCACCATATATTTT
-,TRBV2,TRBJ2-7,CATGQGYEQYF,TGTGCCACCGGGCAGGGCTACGAGCAGTACTTC